The present T cell receptor beta chain was sequenced within a study of T cell repertoires in cytomegalovirus infection. Germline CDR1 reads MNHEY; CDR2 reads SVGEGT. Trimming took off 2 bases at V and 4 bases at J, with 23 bases between the two ends. CDR3 length: 18 residues. Ten or more counts support this clonotype. The antigen is undetermined. Findings of the study overall: Carriage of CMV together with the relevant HLA was identifiable through cumulative public TCR beta family frequency. In two of eight donors, the top clonotype was HLA-C-restricted CMV-specific.

MiXCR was run by TCRdb on the reads, yielding one entry per CDR3 protein. The repertoire holds 800,000 to 950,000 distinct CDR3 sequences, approximately 32% seen once, with around 12% in the top ten. This TCR came from a human donor in good health (CMV status not recorded). Some clones in this sample may be carry-over from other donors' samples. V and J are TRBV6-2 or TRBV6-3 and TRBJ1-2, with D unresolved. The sample consisted of cultured CD8+ T cells from PBMCs, taken from culture after CMV antigen stimulation. This CDR3 reads CASSYEGNSPPVSYGYTF. The CDR3 DNA reads as TGTGCCAGCAGTTACGAAGGGAACTCTCCACCCGTAAGCTATGGCTACACCTTC.